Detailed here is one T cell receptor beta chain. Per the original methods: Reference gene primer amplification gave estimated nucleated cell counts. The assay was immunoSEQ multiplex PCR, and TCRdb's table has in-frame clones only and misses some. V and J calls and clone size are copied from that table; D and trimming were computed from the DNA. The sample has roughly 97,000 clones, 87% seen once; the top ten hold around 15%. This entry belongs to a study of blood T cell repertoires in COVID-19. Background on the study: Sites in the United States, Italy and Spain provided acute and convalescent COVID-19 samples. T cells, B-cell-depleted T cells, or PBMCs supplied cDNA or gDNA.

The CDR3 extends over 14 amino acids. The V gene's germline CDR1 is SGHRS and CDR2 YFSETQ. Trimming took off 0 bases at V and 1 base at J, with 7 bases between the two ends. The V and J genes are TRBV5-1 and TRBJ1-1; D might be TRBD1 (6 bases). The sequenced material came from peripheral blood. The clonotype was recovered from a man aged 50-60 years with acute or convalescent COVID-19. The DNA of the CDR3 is TGCGCCAGCAGCTTGGTACAGGGGAACACTGAAGCTTTCTTT. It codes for CASSLVQGNTEAFF.